This T cell receptor (beta chain) was sequenced in a study of T cell responses to AZD1222 COVID-19 vaccine. Study-wide background: Second-dose schedules of about 4 or about 12 weeks were combined.

This CDR3 region has 13 residues. J was trimmed by 5 bases and V by 6 bases; bases with no gene match: 6. Study-wide points: Clonal diversity was possibly underestimated, and white British individuals and females predominated among donors.

Measured with immunoSEQ multiplex PCR; TCRdb has only the in-frame clones, and not every one. This repertoire shows approximately 110,000 clones, roughly 84% found once; its top ten account for 9.8%. In the case of this clone: The antigen is not known.

The chain employs TRBV12-3 or TRBV12-4 and TRBJ1-2; 7 bases fit TRBD1. The source is an adult in good health. The sample in question was peripheral blood, obtained on day 0 of AZD1222 vaccination. CDR3 residues: CASSTGTVYGYTF. The CDR3 region has the DNA TGTGCCAGCAGCACCGGGACAGTTTATGGCTACACCTTC.